This T cell receptor (beta chain) was recorded in a study of shared clonotypes between healthy human individuals. There were only Caucasian adults among the donors, and all lived in Nashville, Tennessee. Authors' data handling: Filtering differed since immunoSEQ provided only junctions, with no quality scores. Produced via immunoSEQ multiplex PCR; TCRdb's table is partial and in-frame only. V and J calls and clone size are as listed in that table; D and trimming were resolved from the DNA. This table holds about 960,000 clones, roughly 72% found once. The sample taken for sequencing was memory CD4+ T cells sorted from blood. As for subset: CD45RA-negative fraction. This clonotype originated in a man aged 18 to 29 in good health.

Written as DNA, the CDR3 is TGTGCCAGCAACAAGGACAGGGGGGTTCAGCCCCAGCATTTT. Protein product: CASNKDRGVQPQHF. The chain links TRBV2 to TRBJ1-5, with 10 bases identical to TRBD1. This CDR3 has 14 amino acids. The germline V gene encodes CDR1 SNHLY and CDR2 FYNNEI. Losses at the gene ends were 7 bases for V and 6 bases for J; bases not matched to a gene: 6.